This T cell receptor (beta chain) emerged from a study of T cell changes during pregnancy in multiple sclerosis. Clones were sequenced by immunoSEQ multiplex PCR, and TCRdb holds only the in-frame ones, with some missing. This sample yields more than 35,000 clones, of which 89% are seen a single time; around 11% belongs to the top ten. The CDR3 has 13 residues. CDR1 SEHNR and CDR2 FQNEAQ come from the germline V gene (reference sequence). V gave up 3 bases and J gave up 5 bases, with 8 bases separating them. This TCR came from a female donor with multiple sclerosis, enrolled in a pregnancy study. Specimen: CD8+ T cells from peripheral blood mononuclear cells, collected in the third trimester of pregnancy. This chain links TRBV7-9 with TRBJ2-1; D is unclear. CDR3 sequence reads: CASSFVQDNEQFF. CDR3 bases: TGTGCCAGCAGCTTCGTTCAGGACAATGAGCAGTTCTTC.